This T cell receptor beta chain comes out of a study of CD8 T cells in ankylosing spondylitis. This clonotype was seen many times. In TCRdb, the 5' RACE reads were re-called with MiXCR into one record per CDR3 protein. The sample has about 24,000 distinct CDR3 sequences, approximately 12% seen once. This CDR3 has 14 amino acids. V was clipped by 6 bases and J by 2 bases, with 12 bases between them. Material for sequencing was blood. The sequence derives from a male donor with ankylosing spondylitis or in good health (not recorded which). The rearrangement links TRBV12-3 or TRBV12-4 to TRBJ2-3; TRBD1 is a possible D gene (5 bases). DNA for the CDR3: TGTGCCAGCAGCCTACAGGTGGCCACAGATACGCAGTATTTT. Protein: CASSLQVATDTQYF.